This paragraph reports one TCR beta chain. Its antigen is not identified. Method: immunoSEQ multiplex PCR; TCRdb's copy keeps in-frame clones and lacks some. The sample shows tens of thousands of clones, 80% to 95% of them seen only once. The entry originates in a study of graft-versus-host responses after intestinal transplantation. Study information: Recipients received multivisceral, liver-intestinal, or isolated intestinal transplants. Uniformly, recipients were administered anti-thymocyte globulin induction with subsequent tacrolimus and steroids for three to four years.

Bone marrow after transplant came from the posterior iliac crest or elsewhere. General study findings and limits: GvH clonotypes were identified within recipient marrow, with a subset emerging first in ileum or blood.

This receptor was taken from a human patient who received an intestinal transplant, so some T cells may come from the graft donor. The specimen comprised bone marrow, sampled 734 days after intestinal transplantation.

The CDR3 nucleotides read TGTGCCAGCAGCTCCTTAGCGGAGGCCCGCCAGTTGTACTTC. Protein sequence: CASSSLAEARQLYF. The V and J genes are TRBV5-4 and TRBJ2-5; D is possibly TRBD2 (6 bases). Trimming pared 3 bases from V and 13 bases from J, leaving 22 bases between. Germline V gene sequence: CDR1 SGHNT, CDR2 YYREEE (reference sequence). The CDR3 covers 14 residues.